One and the same sample provided the 6 T cell receptor beta chains below, sequenced in a study of cytomegalovirus exposure and HLA in healthy donors. Primers: 60 Vbeta forward and 13 Jbeta reverse. Assay used: immunoSEQ multiplex PCR; TCRdb lists only in-frame clones, some missing. The sample yields under 150,000 clones, around four fifths seen once. The sample comprised PBMCs. Source of these receptors: a boy under 10 years old in good health and CMV-seronegative.

The chain uses TRBV6-1 and TRBJ1-5; D remains unclear. The CDR3 totals 11 residues. CDR1 MNHNS and CDR2 SASEGT come from the germline V gene. Trimming took off 7 bases at V and 3 bases at J, with 4 bases between the two ends. The CDR3 DNA follows: TGTGCCAGCACAGACAATCAGCCCCAGCATTTT. Protein product: CASTDNQPQHF.

The chain is built from TRBV25-1 and TRBJ2-1, with TRBD2 as a possible D gene (6 bases). Germline V gives CDR1 MGHDK, CDR2 SYGVNS. Trimming removed 3 bases from V and 4 bases from J, with 16 bases in between. The CDR3 is made up of 16 amino acids. Written as DNA, the CDR3 is TGTGCCAGCAGTGAGGGTCGGGCTAGCGAGTACAATGAGCAGTTCTTC. Translating gives CASSEGRASEYNEQFF.

The V gene is TRBV6-5, the J gene TRBJ2-2; 9 bases fit TRBD2. This CDR3 spans 14 amino acids. Germline CDR1 reads MNHEY; CDR2 reads SVGAGI. Germline trimming cut 10 bases from V and 4 bases from J; bases unmatched to any gene: 7. For the CDR3, the DNA is TGTGCCACCAACAGGCGGGGGGGCACCGGGGAGCTGTTTTTT. It is translated as CATNRRGGTGELFF.

The genes are TRBV27 and TRBJ1-2, with 10 nucleotides matching TRBD1. V dropped 4 bases and J dropped 4; count of bases not matched to a gene: 3. Germline V gene sequence: CDR1 MNHEY, CDR2 SMNVEV (reference sequence). The CDR3 spans 14 residues. CDR3 protein: CASSYGTGAYGYTF. The CDR3, as DNA: TGTGCCAGCAGTTACGGGACAGGGGCCTATGGCTACACCTTC.

Points on this clone: The same CDR3 can be traced to other DNA sequences in this sample. This chain joins TRBV9 and TRBJ1-3; D not certain. V shed 0 bases and J shed 2 bases, with 6 bases lying between them. CDR1 and CDR2 (germline): SGDLS, YYNGEE. The CDR3 runs 14 residues. CDR3 region: CASSVGGAGNTIYF. The CDR3 DNA reads TGTGCCAGCAGCGTAGGCGGAGCTGGAAACACCATATATTTT.

The chain recombines TRBV6-1 with TRBJ1-1, with D maybe TRBD1 (6 bases). V lost 8 bases to trimming and J lost 3 bases, with 16 bases between them. The CDR3 consists of 14 residues. Looked up from germline, CDR1 is MNHNS and CDR2 is SASEGT. In DNA, the CDR3 is TGTGCCAGCGGACGTCAGGGGCTGGACACTGAAGCTTTCTTT. This codes for CASGRQGLDTEAFF.